The 22 T cell receptor beta chains presented below share a single source sample, sequenced in a study of T-cell memory formation after mild COVID-19. TCRdb re-called the 5' RACE reads through MiXCR, storing one row per CDR3 protein. The sample lists 300,000 to 400,000 distinct CDR3 sequences; over 25% were seen once. The sample was PBMCs or a T cell subset sorted from them (not recorded which). The source is an adult woman who had mild COVID-19 (a few samples of this study predate the infection). Cell type and time point are not known.

This clonotype turned up a few times. The rearrangement uses TRBV7-2 and TRBJ2-2, with D hard to call. Looked up from germline, CDR1 is SGHTA and CDR2 is FQGNSA. This CDR3 has 17 amino acids. Trimming took 1 base from V and 1 from J, leaving 13 bases between them. CDR3 in DNA: TGTGCCAGCAGCTTAGTCTACGGCGGAGTGAACACCGGGGAGCTGTTTTTT. It translates to CASSLVYGGVNTGELFF.

This clonotype was picked up a small number of times. The chain uses TRBV5-1 and TRBJ2-7, with TRBD1 identical over 11 bases. Trimming cost V 4 bases and J 3 bases; bases outside gene matches: 3. The CDR3 extends over 14 amino acids. Germline CDR1 is SGHRS and CDR2 is YFSETQ. CDR3 loop: CASSGTGGGYEQYF. CDR3 DNA sequence: TGCGCCAGCAGCGGGACAGGGGGAGGCTACGAGCAGTACTTC.

J is TRBJ2-1 and V is TRBV7-6, with 10 bases that match TRBD2. Germline V CDR1 and CDR2: SGHVS, FNYEAQ. Trimming removed 1 base from V and 4 bases from J; junction bases left unmatched: 1. The CDR3 covers 15 residues. The CDR3 sequence is CASSLVSGGYNEQFF. The CDR3 region has the DNA TGTGCCAGCAGCTTAGTTAGCGGGGGGTACAATGAGCAGTTCTTC.

In this sample, this clonotype turned up a few times. The V and J genes are TRBV27 and TRBJ2-7; the match to TRBD1 covers 9 bases. Germline CDR1 and CDR2: MNHEY and SMNVEV (reference sequence). The V gene end was trimmed by 3 bases and the J gene end by 2 bases; junction bases not matched to a gene: 5. The CDR3 contains 15 residues. The CDR3 nucleotides are TGTGCCAGCAGTTTTTCTGGGACAGGGACCTACGAGCAGTACTTC. Translating it yields CASSFSGTGTYEQYF.

In this sample, this clonotype turned up a few times. The rearrangement links TRBV5-1 to TRBJ1-1, with 8 bases matching TRBD1. The J segment lost 0 bases and the V segment lost 4 bases, leaving 8 bases of the junction unmatched. Germline V CDR1 and CDR2: SGHRS, YFSETQ. The CDR3 totals 16 residues. The CDR3 nucleotides read TGCGCCAGCAGCCCATTACAGGGGGACATGAACACTGAAGCTTTCTTT. Translation: CASSPLQGDMNTEAFF.

The chain carries TRBV20-1 and TRBJ2-1; the D gene could be TRBD1 or TRBD2 (6 bases each). CDR3 size: 13 residues. Per the germline V gene, CDR1 is DFQATT and CDR2 is SNEGSKA (reference sequence). The V end was cut by 5 bases, the J end by 5 bases, with 13 bases between. The CDR3 loop reads CSAVLGGDNEQFF. In DNA form, the CDR3 reads TGCAGTGCTGTCCTCGGGGGCGACAATGAGCAGTTCTTC.

This clonotype has just a few counts. This rearrangement joins TRBV7-2 to TRBJ2-1; 8 nucleotides line up with TRBD2. Looked up from germline, CDR1 is SGHTA and CDR2 is FQGNSA. V lost 2 bases, J lost 7 bases, and 10 bases stayed unmatched. This CDR3 has 16 amino acids. CDR3 bases: TGTGCCAGCAGCTTAACGAGCGGGAGTGCGACTAATGAGCAGTTCTTC. Protein sequence: CASSLTSGSATNEQFF.

V usage is TRBV7-9 and J usage is TRBJ2-5; 7 nucleotides agree with TRBD2. The trim removed 2 bases at V and 2 bases at J, leaving 5 bases unmatched. Germline V gene lookup returns CDR1 SEHNR and CDR2 FQNEAQ (reference sequence). This CDR3 region has 15 residues. This chain's CDR3 is CASSLLPSGQETQYF. The CDR3 DNA follows: TGTGCCAGCAGCTTACTCCCTAGCGGACAAGAGACCCAGTACTTC.

V is TRBV14 and J is TRBJ1-1, with D possibly being TRBD1 (5 bases). V was shortened by 3 bases and J by 6 bases, with 14 bases between the two germline ends. Germline V lookup: CDR1 SGHDN, CDR2 FVKESK. The CDR3 extends over 14 amino acids. The chain's CDR3 is CASSQWEGRAEAFF. The CDR3 bases are TGTGCCAGCAGCCAGTGGGAGGGCAGGGCTGAAGCTTTCTTT.

V gene TRBV3-1 combines with J gene TRBJ1-4; 9 bases agree with TRBD1. The CDR3 loop spans 12 amino acids. Germline CDR1 and CDR2: LGHDT and YNNKEL (reference sequence). The trim removed 4 bases at V and 12 bases at J, leaving 3 bases unmatched. The chain's CDR3 is CASSPTGGQLFF. DNA of the CDR3: TGTGCCAGCAGCCCGACAGGGGGTCAACTGTTTTTT.

J is TRBJ2-7 and V is TRBV4-3; 7 nucleotides line up with TRBD1. Germline V gene lookup returns CDR1 LGHNA and CDR2 YSLEER. V lost 3 bases, J lost 2 bases, and 10 bases stayed unmatched. The CDR3 runs to 16 residues. The CDR3 here is CASSQGEGANPYEQYF. The CDR3 DNA follows: TGCGCCAGCAGCCAGGGAGAGGGGGCGAATCCCTACGAGCAGTACTTC.

This clonotype was observed a handful of times. This chain links TRBV6-2 or TRBV6-3 with TRBJ2-7; 11 nucleotides line up with TRBD2. The CDR3 contains 17 residues. J gave up 1 base and V 7 bases, and 12 bases lay outside the gene matches. Germline V CDR1 and CDR2: MNHEY, SVGEGT. The CDR3 protein is CASTGHPGLADSYEQYF. CDR3 DNA sequence: TGTGCCAGCACTGGACATCCGGGACTAGCGGATTCCTACGAGCAGTACTTC.

This clonotype has at least ten counts. This chain links TRBV5-1 with TRBJ2-1; tentative D call: TRBD1 (6 bases). V lost 0 bases to trimming and J lost 0 bases, with 10 bases between them. There are 16 residues in the CDR3. Germline loops: CDR1 SGHRS, CDR2 YFSETQ. The CDR3: CASSLEGELSYNEQFF. The CDR3 bases are TGCGCCAGCAGCTTGGAGGGGGAACTCTCCTACAATGAGCAGTTCTTC.

The chain recombines TRBV29-1 with TRBJ1-1; no clear D. CDR1 and CDR2 (germline): SQVTM, ANQGSEA. This CDR3 region has 14 residues. Trimming removed 5 bases from V and 0 bases from J, with 13 bases in between. The CDR3 reads CSVKGQLLNTEAFF. The CDR3 DNA reads TGCAGCGTTAAAGGTCAGCTATTGAACACTGAAGCTTTCTTT.

This clonotype turned up a few times. The chain carries TRBV7-8 and TRBJ2-4; TRBD2 aligns across 11 bases. Trimming at V came to 3 bases and at J to 1 base, leaving 14 bases not matched to a gene. Germline lookup yields CDR1 SGHVS and CDR2 FQNEAQ. This CDR3 has 20 amino acids. CDR3 in amino acids: CASSFSSVSSGRMAKNIQYF. As DNA, the CDR3 is TGTGCCAGCAGCTTTAGCTCTGTCTCTAGCGGGAGGATGGCCAAAAACATTCAGTACTTC.

The chain uses TRBV20-1 and TRBJ1-2; D is possibly TRBD1 (6 bases). Germline CDR1 DFQATT, CDR2 SNEGSKA (reference sequence). The CDR3 runs 13 residues. Trimming took 6 bases from V and 1 from J, leaving 12 bases between them. This chain's CDR3 is CSAITRGNYGYTF. For the CDR3, the DNA is TGCAGTGCCATAACCAGGGGTAACTATGGCTACACCTTC.

This clonotype was seen more than once but under ten times. The chain is built from TRBV30 and TRBJ2-1; D is ambiguous. V was trimmed by 4 bases and J by 3 bases, leaving 4 bases between them. The length of the CDR3 is 11 residues. Germline assignment: CDR1 GTSNPN and CDR2 SVGIG (reference sequence). Here the CDR3 reads CAWTVYNEQFF. The CDR3 nucleotides read TGTGCCTGGACGGTCTACAATGAGCAGTTCTTC.

Within the sample, this clonotype is medium-sized. The chain couples TRBV15 to TRBJ2-3; TRBD2 is a possible D gene (6 bases). The length of the CDR3 is 18 residues. Germline-derived CDR1 and CDR2 are LNHNV and YYDKDF (reference sequence). V lost 0 bases and J lost 6, with 22 bases in between. The CDR3 reads CATSRDRLGGAAFDTQYF. DNA for the CDR3: TGTGCCACCAGCAGAGATCGATTAGGCGGGGCCGCATTTGATACGCAGTATTTT.

This clonotype showed up many times. The genes are TRBV5-5 and TRBJ2-5; no reliable D call. The CDR3 sequence is 15 residues long. Between the trimmed V and J ends, which lost 4 bases and 5 bases, there was a span of 18 bases. The germline CDR1 and CDR2 sequences are SGHKS and YYEKEE (reference sequence). CDR3 region: CASSRWDHAGETQYF. The CDR3 nucleotides read TGTGCCAGCAGCCGGTGGGATCACGCCGGGGAGACCCAGTACTTC.

This clonotype appeared a single time. The DNA of the CDR3 is TGTGCCATCAGTGCCCCCGCCGGGACAGATTTTCATGGCTACACCTTC. The encoded protein is CAISAPAGTDFHGYTF. The chain is built from TRBV10-3 and TRBJ1-2; 7 positions agree with TRBD1. CDR1 ENHRY and CDR2 SYGVKD come from the germline V gene. Trimming at V came to 4 bases and at J to 6 bases, leaving 14 bases not matched to a gene. The CDR3 sequence is 16 residues long.

The sample holds a few counts of this clonotype. The chain links TRBV9 to TRBJ1-1, with a weak D call TRBD1 (5 bases). V was pared by 7 bases and J by 3 bases, with 19 bases between. Germline loops: CDR1 SGDLS, CDR2 YYNGEE. The CDR3 is made up of 15 amino acids. CDR3 sequence reads: CASSPRGAADTEAFF. The CDR3 DNA reads as TGTGCCAGCTCGCCAAGGGGAGCGGCGGACACTGAAGCTTTCTTT.

This clonotype was counted many times. The rearrangement links TRBV7-9 to TRBJ2-3, with D unclear. This CDR3 region has 15 residues. The ends were cut back, 1 base at V and 0 bases at J, with 8 bases in the middle. Germline-derived CDR1 and CDR2 are SEHNR and FQNEAQ (reference sequence). This CDR3 is CASSLDRASTDTQYF. As DNA, the CDR3 is TGTGCCAGCAGCTTAGATCGTGCTAGCACAGATACGCAGTATTTT. The whole variable domain, remainder taken from reference TRBV7-9 and TRBJ2-3, is DTGVSQNPRHKITKRGQNVTFRCDPISEHNRLYWYRQTLGQGPEFLTYFQNEAQLEKSRLLSDRFSAERPKGSFSTLEIQRTEQGDSAMYLCASSLDRASTDTQYFGPGTRLTVL.